One and the same sample provided the 27 T cell receptor beta chains below, sequenced in a study of blood T cell repertoires in COVID-19. Sequencing was performed with immunoSEQ multiplex PCR; in TCRdb, only in-frame clones are kept and a portion is missing. The sample lists approximately 49,000 clones; about four fifths were seen once. The sequenced material came from peripheral blood. The receptors stem from an elderly woman with COVID-19, enrolled during active disease.

The chain carries TRBV4-1 and TRBJ1-3; D is ambiguous. The germline gives CDR1 MGHRA, CDR2 YSYEKL. Trimming stripped 4 bases from V and 2 bases from J, with 12 bases between. The CDR3 spans 15 residues. The DNA of the CDR3 is TGCGCCAGCAGCCCAGGTTTTACGGCTGGAAACACCATATATTTT. This encodes CASSPGFTAGNTIYF.

This chain links TRBV27 with TRBJ2-5; TRBD2 is a possible D gene (6 bases). Trimming left V 3 bases short and J 7 bases short, with 6 bases between. The CDR3 loop spans 11 amino acids. The V gene's germline CDR1 is MNHEY and CDR2 SMNVEV (reference sequence). The CDR3 here is CASSLGGTQYF. CDR3 nucleotides: TGTGCCAGCAGTTTGGGGGGGACCCAGTACTTC.

This clone was recorded only once. The rearrangement joins TRBV12-3 or TRBV12-4 to TRBJ1-5, with a possible D match to TRBD1 (5 bases). The V and J ends lost 6 bases and 11 bases respectively, with 14 bases between them. CDR3 length: 12 residues. CDR3 nucleotide sequence: TGTGCCAGCAGCACAGGCGAAAGGGCCCAGCATTTT. This sequence encodes CASSTGERAQHF.

The chain employs TRBV6-5 and TRBJ2-6; D may be TRBD2 (7 bases). The length of the CDR3 is 14 residues. V was clipped by 6 bases and J by 2 bases, with 8 bases between them. CDR1 and CDR2 from the germline V gene are MNHEY and SVGAGI. CDR3 amino acids: CASRGGAGANVLTF. In DNA, the CDR3 is TGTGCCAGCAGAGGGGGGGCTGGGGCCAACGTCCTGACTTTC.

The chain employs TRBV7-2 and TRBJ2-7; 13 bases agree with TRBD2. CDR1 and CDR2 from the germline V gene are SGHTA and FQGNSA. V shed 5 bases, J shed 7 bases, and the junction held 8 bases outside the gene matches. The CDR3 contains 15 residues. The CDR3 bases are TGTGCCAGCAGCACAGGGACTAGCGGGGTCTGGGAGCAGTACTTC. It yields the protein CASSTGTSGVWEQYF.

V usage is TRBV7-9 and J usage is TRBJ1-1, with D possibly being TRBD1 (6 bases). Germline-derived CDR1 and CDR2 are SEHNR and FQNEAQ (reference sequence). CDR3 size: 14 residues. Trimming stripped 4 bases from V and 5 bases from J, with 14 bases between. The CDR3 DNA sequence: TGTGCCAGCAGCTCCGGCACAGGGTATACTGAAGCTTTCTTT. Residues: CASSSGTGYTEAFF. Full variable domain (missing parts from reference TRBV7-9 and TRBJ1-1): DTGVSQNPRHKITKRGQNVTFRCDPISEHNRLYWYRQTLGQGPEFLTYFQNEAQLEKSRLLSDRFSAERPKGSFSTLEIQRTEQGDSAMYLCASSSGTGYTEAFFGQGTRLTVV.

The chain joins TRBV18 to TRBJ2-6, with D possibly TRBD2 on 7 matching bases. In germline, CDR1 is KGHSH, CDR2 LQKENI. The CDR3 has 17 amino acids. Between the trimmed V and J ends, which lost 3 bases and 4 bases, there was a span of 16 bases. Here the CDR3 DNA reads TGTGCCAGCTCACCCCGGGCGGGGGCAGCGGGGGCCAACGTCCTGACTTTC. Its protein is CASSPRAGAAGANVLTF.

The V call is TRBV18, the J call TRBJ1-1, with 8 bases that match TRBD1. Germline lookup yields CDR1 KGHSH and CDR2 LQKENI. V was clipped by 3 bases and J by 4 bases; unmatched bases: 10. The CDR3 is made up of 16 amino acids. The chain's CDR3 is CASSPKLRTGSTEAFF. As DNA, the CDR3 is TGTGCCAGCTCACCCAAACTAAGGACAGGGTCCACTGAAGCTTTCTTT.

The chain recombines TRBV6-6 with TRBJ2-2, with 9 bases lining up with TRBD1. Unmatched junction bases numbered 5, after V lost 5 bases and J lost 7 bases. Germline V gene data show CDR1 as MNHNY and CDR2 as SVGAGI (reference sequence). The CDR3 covers 14 residues. CDR3 protein: CASSQQGAVGELFF. Written as DNA, the CDR3 is TGTGCCAGCAGTCAACAGGGGGCGGTCGGGGAGCTGTTTTTT.

The V call is TRBV6-5, the J call TRBJ2-4; 7 positions agree with TRBD2. In germline, CDR1 is MNHEY, CDR2 SVGAGI. J gave up 3 bases and V 5 bases, and 7 bases lay outside the gene matches. CDR3 length: 15 amino acids. The DNA for the CDR3 is TGTGCCAGCAGTCCCCTGGGGGGGTTCAAAAACATTCAGTACTTC. Protein product: CASSPLGGFKNIQYF.

The table lists this clone with a count of one. The genes are TRBV5-1 and TRBJ2-7, with TRBD1 matching 7 bases. The germline CDR1 and CDR2 sequences are SGHRS and YFSETQ. The ends lost 4 bases at V and 2 bases at J; junction bases unmatched: 0. This CDR3 is 12 amino acids long. CDR3 amino acids: CASSQGAYEQYF. The CDR3 DNA reads as TGCGCCAGCAGCCAGGGGGCCTACGAGCAGTACTTC.

The chain couples TRBV6-5 to TRBJ2-7; D is perhaps TRBD2 (5 bases). The CDR3 runs 11 residues. V lost 8 bases and J lost 5, with 10 bases in between. Germline CDR1 reads MNHEY; CDR2 reads SVGAGI. The CDR3 region is CASGSGHEQYF. For the CDR3, the DNA is TGTGCCAGCGGGAGTGGACACGAGCAGTACTTC.

The rearrangement joins TRBV5-1 to TRBJ2-7, with 15 bases that match TRBD2. J gave up 6 bases and V 4 bases, and 2 bases lay outside the gene matches. The CDR3 contains 14 residues. Per germline, CDR1 SGHRS and CDR2 YFSETQ. The CDR3 bases are TGCGCCAGCAGCGCGGGACTAGCGGGAGGCGAGCAGTACTTC. It is translated as CASSAGLAGGEQYF.

The chain joins TRBV12-3 or TRBV12-4 to TRBJ2-1, with a weak D call TRBD1 (5 bases). The V gene lost 3 bases and the J gene lost 7 bases, with 10 bases spanning the gap. This CDR3 has 13 residues. The DNA of the CDR3 is TGTGCCAGCAGTTTGCTAGGGGTGAATGAGCAGTTCTTC. Translation: CASSLLGVNEQFF.

The chain is built from TRBV27 and TRBJ2-2; 11 bases are a match to TRBD2. Germline V gene data show CDR1 as MNHEY and CDR2 as SMNVEV (reference sequence). Losses at the gene ends were 8 bases for V and 2 bases for J; bases not matched to a gene: 4. The CDR3 loop spans 15 amino acids. The CDR3 spells CASHLAGGNTGELFF. CDR3 nucleotide sequence: TGTGCCAGCCACCTAGCGGGAGGAAACACCGGGGAGCTGTTTTTT.

The rearrangement uses TRBV5-5 and TRBJ2-3; D possibly corresponds to TRBD1 (5 bases). This CDR3 has 17 residues. Between the trimmed V and J ends, which lost 4 bases and 1 base, there was a span of 19 bases. CDR1 and CDR2 (germline): SGHKS, YYEKEE (reference sequence). The CDR3 loop is CASSVAIQGAGTDTQYF. The CDR3 nucleotides read TGTGCCAGCAGCGTAGCCATCCAGGGTGCGGGCACAGATACGCAGTATTTT. The full variable domain, rest sourced from reference TRBV5-5 and TRBJ2-3, is DAGVTQSPTHLIKTRGQQVTLRCSPISGHKSVSWYQQVLGQGPQFIFQYYEKEERGRGNFPDRFSARQFPNYSSELNVNALLLGDSALYLCASSVAIQGAGTDTQYFGPGTRLTVL.

J is TRBJ2-3 and V is TRBV7-2, with 7 bases identical to TRBD2. CDR1 is SGHTA, CDR2 FQGNSA, per germline. Trimming cost V 1 base and J 0 bases; bases outside gene matches: 4. The CDR3 runs 16 residues. The CDR3 nucleotides read TGTGCCAGCAGCTTAGTCGGTAGCGGGAGCACAGATACGCAGTATTTT. This codes for CASSLVGSGSTDTQYF. Complete variable domain (other parts from reference TRBV7-2 and TRBJ2-3): GAGVSQSPSNKVTEKGKDVELRCDPISGHTALYWYRQSLGQGLEFLIYFQGNSAPDKSGLPSDRFSAERTGGSVSTLTIQRTQQEDSAVYLCASSLVGSGSTDTQYFGPGTRLTVL.

This clone came up a few times. The V gene is TRBV6-5, the J gene TRBJ1-1; no reliable D call. Trimming stripped 0 bases from V and 6 bases from J, with 5 bases between. Germline CDR1 is MNHEY and CDR2 is SVGAGI. The CDR3 has 12 amino acids. The CDR3 region has the DNA TGTGCCAGCAGTTACTCCGGGTCTGAAGCTTTCTTT. The encoded protein is CASSYSGSEAFF.

The chain joins TRBV3-1 (or the pseudogene TRBV3-2) to TRBJ1-4; D uncertain. Germline assignment: CDR1 LGHDT and CDR2 YNNKEL (reference sequence). The length of the CDR3 is 12 residues. Deletions cut 4 bases from V and 8 bases from J, with 8 bases between. CDR3 in amino acids: CASSRGGEKLFF. As DNA, the CDR3 is TGTGCCAGCAGCCGAGGAGGGGAAAAACTGTTTTTT.

V usage is TRBV4-1 and J usage is TRBJ2-3; 13 nucleotides agree with TRBD2. Per the germline V gene, CDR1 is MGHRA and CDR2 is YSYEKL. After removal of 3 bases from V and 0 bases from J, the junction contained 6 bases not matched to a gene. This CDR3 comprises 18 residues. DNA for the CDR3: TGCGCCAGCAGCCAGCAGGGGACTAGCGGGACCAGCACAGATACGCAGTATTTT. Translated, it gives CASSQQGTSGTSTDTQYF.

This chain connects TRBV18 to TRBJ1-1; TRBD1 agrees at 10 bases. Germline assignment: CDR1 KGHSH and CDR2 LQKENI. The CDR3 length is 14 residues. Trimming cost V 2 bases and J 3 bases; bases outside gene matches: 0. CDR3 sequence (DNA): TGTGCCAGCTCACCAGGGACAGGGGACACTGAAGCTTTCTTT. This codes for CASSPGTGDTEAFF.

The genes are TRBV5-1 and TRBJ2-7; no reliable D call. V was shortened by 0 bases and J by 4 bases, with 14 bases between the two germline ends. CDR1 and CDR2 from the germline V gene are SGHRS and YFSETQ. This CDR3 has 15 residues. CDR3 sequence (DNA): TGCGCCAGCAGCTTGGACCCTAATACAGAGTACGAGCAGTACTTC. Translating gives CASSLDPNTEYEQYF. The variable domain in full, completed from reference TRBV5-1 and TRBJ2-7, reads KAGVTQTPRYLIKTRGQQVTLSCSPISGHRSVSWYQQTPGQGLQFLFEYFSETQRNKGNFPGRFSGRQFSNSRSEMNVSTLELGDSALYLCASSLDPNTEYEQYFGPGTRLTVT.

The V gene is TRBV19, the J gene TRBJ1-1; 8 bases fit TRBD1. CDR3 length: 13 residues. Unmatched junction bases numbered 4, after V lost 3 bases and J lost 7 bases. Germline V gene lookup returns CDR1 LNHDA and CDR2 SQIVND (reference sequence). Here the CDR3 reads CASSMNRGFEAFF. CDR3 DNA: TGTGCCAGTAGTATGAACAGGGGGTTTGAAGCTTTCTTT. Combining the CDR3 with reference TRBV19 and TRBJ1-1 gives the whole variable domain DGGITQSPKYLFRKEGQNVTLSCEQNLNHDAMYWYRQDPGQGLRLIYYSQIVNDFQKGDIAEGYSVSREKKESFPLTVTSAQKNPTAFYLCASSMNRGFEAFFGQGTRLTVV.

The rearrangement joins TRBV5-4 to TRBJ2-6, with 12 bases that match TRBD2. There are 16 residues in the CDR3. Per germline, CDR1 SGHNT and CDR2 YYREEE (reference sequence). V shed 7 bases and J 3 bases; nucleotides not matched to a gene: 5. CDR3 residues: CASALAGGYGANVLTF. As DNA, the CDR3 is TGTGCCAGCGCACTAGCGGGAGGATATGGGGCCAACGTCCTGACTTTC.

This chain links TRBV11-1 with TRBJ2-7; TRBD1 might be the D (6 bases). Trimming removed 4 bases at V and 1 base at J, with 8 bases between. Germline loops: CDR1 SGHAT, CDR2 FQDESV (reference sequence). The CDR3 sequence is 13 residues long. The CDR3 region has the DNA TGTGCCAGCAGCTCAGGACAGTCCTACGAGCAGTACTTC. Translation gives CASSSGQSYEQYF. The full variable domain, rest sourced from reference TRBV11-1 and TRBJ2-7, is EAEVAQSPRYKITEKSQAVAFWCDPISGHATLYWYRQILGQGPELLVQFQDESVVDDSQLPKDRFSAERLKGVDSTLKIQPAELGDSAMYLCASSSGQSYEQYFGPGTRLTVT.

This clone was counted a few times. Written as DNA, the CDR3 is TGTGCCAGCAGCGTAGAACAGATTAGCACAGATACGCAGTATTTT. Its protein is CASSVEQISTDTQYF. This chain uses TRBV9 with TRBJ2-3; unclear D gene. The CDR3 has 15 amino acids. V was trimmed by 0 bases and J by 0 bases, leaving 8 bases between them. Germline V CDR1 and CDR2: SGDLS, YYNGEE.

V gene TRBV11-2 combines with J gene TRBJ2-2; perhaps TRBD2 as D (6 bases). The CDR3 has 17 amino acids. Trimming cost V 5 bases and J 2 bases, with 18 bases left between them. The germline gives CDR1 SGHAT, CDR2 FQNNGV. This CDR3 is CASSPLVGGYNTGELFF. Written as DNA, the CDR3 is TGTGCCAGCAGCCCGCTAGTCGGGGGATATAACACCGGGGAGCTGTTTTTT.